This entry lists 26 T cell receptor beta chains sequenced from one sample in a study of T-cell memory formation after mild COVID-19. TCRdb passed the 5' RACE reads through MiXCR, listing each CDR3 protein once. The repertoire holds about 110,000 distinct CDR3 sequences, 15% to 20% seen once, with roughly 6% in the top ten. Input material: PBMCs or a T cell subset sorted from them (not recorded which). The receptors originated from a man aged 18 to 29 who had mild COVID-19 (a few samples of this study predate the infection). Cell type and time point are not known.

The V call is TRBV12-3 or TRBV12-4, the J call TRBJ1-5; D is perhaps TRBD1 (6 bases). This CDR3 comprises 15 residues. V was shortened by 6 bases and J by 2 bases, with 14 bases between the two germline ends. The CDR3 is CASRNQGFRNQPQHF. CDR3 nucleotides: TGTGCCAGCAGGAACCAGGGGTTCCGCAATCAGCCCCAGCATTTT.

This clonotype was detected only a few times. The chain has TRBV7-2 and TRBJ1-1; D uncertain. The CDR3 has 13 amino acids. From germline, CDR1 is SGHTA and CDR2 FQGNSA. The V and J ends lost 5 bases and 5 bases respectively, with 12 bases between them. The CDR3 spells CASSASEVTEAFF. The CDR3 DNA reads TGTGCCAGCAGCGCCTCCGAGGTTACTGAAGCTTTCTTT.

V and J are TRBV4-3 and TRBJ1-6; D gene unclear. The V end lost 0 bases, the J end lost 9 bases, and 12 bases lay between the germline ends. CDR3 size: 15 residues. Germline CDR1 reads LGHNA; CDR2 reads YSLEER. The CDR3 loop is CASSQDGPNISPLHF. The CDR3 nucleotides are TGCGCCAGCAGCCAAGACGGTCCGAATATTTCACCCCTCCACTTT.

The chain is built from TRBV7-3 and TRBJ2-3; a weak D match, TRBD1 (6 bases). Germline V gives CDR1 SGHTA, CDR2 FQGTGA. Trimming removed 5 bases from V and 8 bases from J, with 17 bases in between. The CDR3 is made up of 14 amino acids. The CDR3 coding sequence is TGTGCCAGCAGCCCCAGGTGGGGGCCTGGTACGCAGTATTTT. Residues: CASSPRWGPGTQYF.

The rearrangement uses TRBV24-1 and TRBJ2-3; unclear D gene. Germline CDR1 is KGHDR and CDR2 is SFDVKD. V was trimmed by 8 bases and J by 4 bases, leaving 12 bases between them. This CDR3 is built from 13 residues. The CDR3 nucleotides are TGTGCCACCACGGAAGACGAGTCAGATACGCAGTATTTT. Residues: CATTEDESDTQYF.

This chain links TRBV7-9 with TRBJ2-2; D gene unclear. From germline, CDR1 is SEHNR and CDR2 FQNEAQ (reference sequence). The CDR3 runs to 18 residues. The V end lost 4 bases, the J end lost 0 bases, and 18 bases lay between the germline ends. CDR3: CASSSPYHDISNTGELFF. DNA for the CDR3: TGTGCCAGCAGCTCTCCCTATCATGACATATCGAACACCGGGGAGCTGTTTTTT.

This clonotype was picked up a small number of times. V gene TRBV29-1 combines with J gene TRBJ2-1, with D uncertain. V gave up 4 bases and J gave up 6 bases, with 13 bases separating them. The germline V gene encodes CDR1 SQVTM and CDR2 ANQGSEA. This CDR3 comprises 13 residues. The CDR3 here is CSVGPTAANEQFF. The CDR3 DNA is TGCAGCGTTGGGCCCACGGCCGCCAATGAGCAGTTCTTC.

The sample holds a few counts of this clonotype. The rearrangement joins TRBV5-1 to TRBJ2-5, with 8 bases that match TRBD2. This CDR3 is 14 amino acids long. In germline, CDR1 is SGHRS, CDR2 YFSETQ. After removal of 1 base from V and 3 bases from J, the junction contained 2 bases not matched to a gene. The CDR3 here is CASSLRRGEETQYF. The CDR3 nucleotides are TGCGCCAGCAGCTTGAGGCGGGGGGAAGAGACCCAGTACTTC.

The chain recombines TRBV5-1 with TRBJ2-7; D not certain. Germline CDR1 SGHRS, CDR2 YFSETQ. The CDR3 runs 15 residues. Trimming stripped 4 bases from V and 0 bases from J, with 14 bases between. CDR3 loop: CASSIEDGPSYEQYF. The CDR3 bases are TGCGCCAGCAGCATAGAGGACGGACCCTCCTACGAGCAGTACTTC. Complete variable domain (other parts from reference TRBV5-1 and TRBJ2-7): KAGVTQTPRYLIKTRGQQVTLSCSPISGHRSVSWYQQTPGQGLQFLFEYFSETQRNKGNFPGRFSGRQFSNSRSEMNVSTLELGDSALYLCASSIEDGPSYEQYFGPGTRLTVT.

This chain connects TRBV5-1 to TRBJ2-3, with D unresolved. Trimming removed 0 bases at V and 0 bases at J, with 8 bases between. CDR1 and CDR2 (germline): SGHRS, YFSETQ. The CDR3 runs 15 residues. The chain's CDR3 is CASSLVLTSTDTQYF. The DNA for the CDR3 is TGCGCCAGCAGCTTGGTACTGACTAGCACAGATACGCAGTATTTT.

This chain joins TRBV18 and TRBJ1-5; tentatively, D is TRBD1 (5 bases). Deletions cut 6 bases from V and 1 base from J, with 10 bases between. Germline-derived CDR1 and CDR2 are KGHSH and LQKENI. The CDR3 contains 14 residues. The CDR3 loop reads CASSLGPSNQPQHF. CDR3 DNA: TGTGCCAGCTCTCTGGGGCCGAGCAATCAGCCCCAGCATTTT.

The rearrangement links TRBV5-1 to TRBJ1-2; D is perhaps TRBD1 (6 bases). Between the trimmed V and J ends, which lost 0 bases and 7 bases, there was a span of 16 bases. Germline assignment: CDR1 SGHRS and CDR2 YFSETQ. This CDR3 is built from 15 residues. This chain's CDR3 is CASSLEPGAPGGYTF. CDR3 in DNA: TGCGCCAGCAGCTTGGAGCCGGGGGCACCGGGTGGCTACACCTTC.

This clonotype showed up just a few times. The chain combines TRBV4-3 with TRBJ2-2; D is perhaps TRBD2 (5 bases). Trimming stripped 0 bases from V and 7 bases from J, with 12 bases between. Per germline, CDR1 LGHNA and CDR2 YSLEER. The CDR3 consists of 15 residues. CDR3 sequence reads: CASSQDRGYGGELFF. The CDR3, as DNA: TGCGCCAGCAGCCAAGATCGAGGGTATGGCGGGGAGCTGTTTTTT.

The CDR3 reads CASSFQRGSHEQYF. As DNA, the CDR3 is TGTGCCAGCAGCTTCCAGAGGGGGTCCCACGAGCAGTACTTC. J is TRBJ2-7 and V is TRBV7-9; a weak D match, TRBD1 (6 bases). The CDR3 has 14 residues. Germline-derived CDR1 and CDR2 are SEHNR and FQNEAQ (reference sequence). Between the trimmed V and J ends, which lost 3 bases and 5 bases, there was a span of 14 bases.

In this sample, this clonotype turned up a few times. The rearrangement uses TRBV6-6 and TRBJ2-7; D unclear. The CDR3 spans 15 residues. CDR1 is MNHNY and CDR2 is SVGAGI in the germline V gene (reference sequence). The V end was cut by 2 bases, the J end by 0 bases, with 11 bases between. The chain's CDR3 is CASSYLDGSSYEQYF. DNA for the CDR3: TGTGCCAGCAGTTACCTTGACGGCAGCTCCTACGAGCAGTACTTC.

The chain links TRBV7-2 to TRBJ2-1; D may be TRBD1 (6 bases). The ends were cut back, 2 bases at V and 6 bases at J, with 23 bases in the middle. CDR1 is SGHTA, CDR2 FQGNSA, per germline. This CDR3 contains 18 residues. The CDR3 region has the DNA TGTGCCAGCAGCTTAACCCTCCCGCCCACAGGGTACAGCAATGAGCAGTTCTTC. It translates to CASSLTLPPTGYSNEQFF.

V gene TRBV6-2 or TRBV6-3 combines with J gene TRBJ2-7, with 12 bases fitting TRBD2. From germline, CDR1 is MNHEY and CDR2 SVGEGT. The V and J ends lost 4 bases and 1 base, in that order; junction bases with no gene match: 8. The CDR3 covers 17 residues. The CDR3 sequence is CASSSLTSGGISYEQYF. The CDR3 DNA follows: TGTGCCAGCAGTTCCCTCACTAGCGGGGGGATTTCCTACGAGCAGTACTTC.

This clonotype occurred a few times. V is TRBV28 and J is TRBJ2-7; D is perhaps TRBD1 or TRBD2 (5 bases each). The CDR3 contains 14 residues. The germline CDR1 and CDR2 sequences are MDHEN and SYDVKM. V lost 5 bases, J lost 2 bases, and 13 bases lay in between. CDR3 in DNA: TGTGCCAGCAGTCCGGGGACGTCCACCTACGAGCAGTACGTC. It is translated as CASSPGTSTYEQYV.

The V gene is TRBV11-3, the J gene TRBJ2-1, with 9 bases identical to TRBD1. The CDR3 has 15 residues. J gave up 4 bases and V 5 bases, and 6 bases lay outside the gene matches. The germline gives CDR1 SGHNT, CDR2 YENEEA. The CDR3 spells CASSLDRGEYNEQFF. The CDR3 bases are TGTGCCAGCAGCCTGGACAGGGGCGAATACAATGAGCAGTTCTTC.

This clonotype came up a few times. The chain joins TRBV6-2 or TRBV6-3 to TRBJ2-1, with TRBD1 matching 9 bases. The germline CDR1 and CDR2 sequences are MNHEY and SVGEGT. J was trimmed by 2 bases and V by 6 bases; bases with no gene match: 2. This CDR3 contains 14 residues. CDR3 sequence reads: CASRNRGPYNEQFF. The CDR3 DNA reads as TGTGCCAGCAGGAACAGGGGGCCCTACAATGAGCAGTTCTTC.

The chain joins TRBV20-1 to TRBJ2-3, with 11 bases aligning to TRBD2. Trimming removed 3 bases from V and 5 bases from J; junction bases left unmatched: 7. This CDR3 is built from 15 residues. Per germline, CDR1 DFQATT and CDR2 SNEGSKA (reference sequence). In DNA form, the CDR3 reads TGCAGTGCTAGGAAACTAGCGGGGGTAAAAGATACGCAGTATTTT. It translates to CSARKLAGVKDTQYF.

The chain uses TRBV5-1 and TRBJ2-1; D might be TRBD2 (6 bases). CDR1 and CDR2 from the germline V gene are SGHRS and YFSETQ. The CDR3 has 16 residues. V was trimmed by 4 bases and J by 10 bases, leaving 24 bases between them. The CDR3 region is CASSPGANPTKGEQFF. Here the CDR3 DNA reads TGCGCCAGCAGCCCGGGAGCAAACCCTACAAAGGGAGAGCAGTTCTTC.

This rearrangement joins TRBV4-2 to TRBJ2-7; 8 bases fit TRBD2. The CDR3 length is 16 residues. The ends lost 1 base at V and 2 bases at J; junction bases unmatched: 7. CDR1 LGHNA and CDR2 YNFKEQ come from the germline V gene. The CDR3 region is CASSQALSGGAYEQYF. For the CDR3, the DNA is TGTGCCAGCAGCCAAGCCCTCTCCGGGGGGGCCTACGAGCAGTACTTC.

Concerning this clonotype: One end of the junction fails to match germline, which may point to a read error. The V gene is TRBV7-3, the J gene TRBJ2-2; 8 bases line up with TRBD2. Germline assignment: CDR1 SGHTA and CDR2 FQGTGA. The CDR3 is 14 residues long. CDR3 in amino acids: CASSPGLGAGELIF. Here the CDR3 DNA reads TGTGCCAGCAGCCCGGGACTAGGGGCCGGGGAGCTGATTTTT.

There are many counts of this clonotype. The chain links TRBV5-5 to TRBJ2-3; D possibly matches TRBD1 or TRBD2 (5 bases each). Trimming pared 4 bases from V and 3 bases from J, leaving 15 bases between. Germline V gives CDR1 SGHKS, CDR2 YYEKEE (reference sequence). The CDR3 has 15 residues. The CDR3 DNA reads as TGTGCCAGCAGCCTGACGGGACCGCATACAGATACGCAGTATTTT. Translated: CASSLTGPHTDTQYF.

This clonotype has a handful of counts. The chain carries TRBV18 and TRBJ2-7; no clear D gene. The CDR3 extends over 12 amino acids. CDR1 is KGHSH and CDR2 is LQKENI in the germline V gene. The V gene lost 4 bases and the J gene lost 2 bases, with 6 bases spanning the gap. For the CDR3, the DNA is TGTGCCAGCTCACTCTACACCTACGAGCAGTACTTC. Amino acid sequence: CASSLYTYEQYF.